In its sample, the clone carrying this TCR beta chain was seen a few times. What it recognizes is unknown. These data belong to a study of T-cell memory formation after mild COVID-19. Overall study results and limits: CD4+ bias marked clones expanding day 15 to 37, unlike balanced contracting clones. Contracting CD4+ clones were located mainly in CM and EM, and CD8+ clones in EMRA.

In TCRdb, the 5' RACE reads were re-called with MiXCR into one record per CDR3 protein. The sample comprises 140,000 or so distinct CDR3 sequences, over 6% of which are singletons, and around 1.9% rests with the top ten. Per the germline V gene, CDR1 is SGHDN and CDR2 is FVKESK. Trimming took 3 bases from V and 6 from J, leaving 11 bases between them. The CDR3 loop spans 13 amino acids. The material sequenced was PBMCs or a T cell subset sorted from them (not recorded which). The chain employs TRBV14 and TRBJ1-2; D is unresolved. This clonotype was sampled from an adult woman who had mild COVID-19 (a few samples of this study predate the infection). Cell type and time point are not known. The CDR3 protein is CASSHLGHHGYTF. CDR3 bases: TGTGCCAGCAGCCATCTAGGGCACCATGGCTACACCTTC. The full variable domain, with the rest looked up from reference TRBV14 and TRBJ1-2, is EAGVTQFPSHSVIEKGQTVTLRCDPISGHDNLYWYRRVMGKEIKFLLHFVKESKQDESGMPNNRFLAERTGGTYSTLKVQPAELEDSGVYFCASSHLGHHGYTFGSGTRLTVV.